This T cell receptor (beta chain) was sequenced in a study of OX40 agonist ivuxolimab in advanced cancers. Looking at the study overall: Checkpoint inhibitors had been given previously to roughly 40% of patients.

The assay was immunoSEQ multiplex PCR, and TCRdb's table has in-frame clones only and misses some. The profile shows some 64,000 clones, about nine tenths of them singletons. Deletions cut 7 bases from V and 1 base from J, with 17 bases between. The germline gives CDR1 MNHNS, CDR2 SASEGT. CDR3 length: 15 amino acids. This chain links TRBV6-1 with TRBJ2-7; tentative D call: TRBD1 (6 bases). The TCR sequence derives from an adult with an advanced solid tumor such as melanoma, head and neck, liver or kidney cancer. The sequencing used CD4+ or CD8+ T cells sorted from blood, collected in a trial of the OX40 agonist ivuxolimab. CDR3 loop: CASNSLPGASYEQYF. The DNA of the CDR3 is TGTGCCAGCAACTCCCTTCCAGGGGCGTCCTACGAGCAGTACTTC.